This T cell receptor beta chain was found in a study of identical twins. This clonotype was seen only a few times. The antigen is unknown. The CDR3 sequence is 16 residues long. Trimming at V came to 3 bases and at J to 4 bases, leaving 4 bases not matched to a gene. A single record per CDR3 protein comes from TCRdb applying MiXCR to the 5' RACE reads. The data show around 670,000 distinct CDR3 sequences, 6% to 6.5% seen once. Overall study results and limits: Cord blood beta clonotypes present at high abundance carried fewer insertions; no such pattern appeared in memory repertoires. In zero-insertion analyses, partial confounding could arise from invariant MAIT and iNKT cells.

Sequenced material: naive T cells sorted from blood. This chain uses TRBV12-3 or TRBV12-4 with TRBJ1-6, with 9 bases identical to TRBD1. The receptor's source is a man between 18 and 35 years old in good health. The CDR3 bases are TGTGCCAGCAGTTTCACAGGGGGCCCATATAATTCACCCCTCCACTTT. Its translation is CASSFTGGPYNSPLHF.